This TCR beta chain was captured in a study of T cells in placental villitis. Broadly, across the study: The study tested an allograft-versus-infection hypothesis by comparing placental TCR-beta repertoires in villitis of unknown etiology, unaffected controls matched for gestational age, and infectious villitis. The research as a whole found: Bulk tissue sequencing could not distinguish helper, regulatory or cytotoxic T cells, nor maternal versus fetal T cells, and excluded gamma-delta receptors. CMV-specific clone frequencies were lower in villitis of unknown etiology than in infectious CMV cases (roughly 0.00093 vs 0.011), and villitis of unknown etiology did not differ from controls on this measure. Small amounts of decidua were contained in the paraffin blocks, so some of the captured T cells, especially in controls, may have been decidual rather than villous infiltrates.

Trimming costs V 4 bases and J 4 bases, and their ends lie 10 bases apart. CDR1 and CDR2, looked up from the germline V gene, are SGHAT and FQNNGV. The CDR3 covers 13 residues, taking in both the cysteine and the phenylalanine. Only the CDR3 portion is preserved as DNA: 39 bases, with reading frame beginning at the first base. Using the immunoSEQ v4 bias-controlled multiplex PCR assay, run blinded to group allocation, TCR-beta CDR3 regions were amplified from genomic DNA. To estimate the quantities of nucleated cells and T cells in each sample, reference gene primers were included together with the TCR-beta primers. Sequencing of the libraries was performed on an Illumina MiSeq with a 100-cycle paired-end protocol. Per the authors' processing: Diversity and richness were calculated in immunoSEQ Analyzer software, with richness determined by iChao1 and clonality derived from Pielou evenness and Shannon diversity (0-1, with higher values meaning less diverse). CDR3 amino acid sequences together with their V/J genes were searched in VDJdb for CMV, EBV and influenza A specificities using confidence 3 and substitution 2. The Morisita-Horn index was used to assess how much TCR-beta amino acid clonotypes overlapped between the villitis of unknown etiology, infectious villitis and control repertoires. The table comes from immuneACCESS by way of TCRdb, which keeps in-frame sequences with V and J called. Part of the clones is missing from these tables; in studies checked, under half for an unresolved V gene and the rest for unknown reasons. V, J and clone size derive from that table, while D and trimming were established from the DNA sequence. In all, the sample holds just under 2,500 clones, and 82% of those were seen once. The ten largest make up around 48% of the sample.

Five infectious villitis placentae were included, four with confirmed cytomegalovirus and one with Toxoplasma gondii, and were not matched to other groups. Mothers with infectious villitis were younger, had smaller fetuses, and delivered preterm or experienced intrauterine demise in two cases. Placentae were collected after delivery and underwent gross and histological evaluation before archival tissue selection. Five 10-micron scrolls were cut from each FFPE block, and DNA was isolated using the AllPrep DNA/RNA FFPE Tissue kit. DNA concentration and purity were checked by NanoDrop, and RNA quality was assessed on a Bioanalyzer. Concerning this clone itself: Its binding antigen is unknown. No much larger clonotype is one base removed from it; base qualities were not supplied.

The receptor was derived from a human patient with infectious villitis; the placental T cells may come from both mother and fetus. In this chain, TRBV11-2 is recombined with TRBJ1-1, with the D gene not clear enough to name. Specimen: placental tissue containing maternal and fetal cells. The CDR3 amino acid sequence is: CASSSEMSTEAFF. The sequenced DNA: TGTGCCAGCAGCTCCGAAATGAGCACTGAAGCTTTCTTT.